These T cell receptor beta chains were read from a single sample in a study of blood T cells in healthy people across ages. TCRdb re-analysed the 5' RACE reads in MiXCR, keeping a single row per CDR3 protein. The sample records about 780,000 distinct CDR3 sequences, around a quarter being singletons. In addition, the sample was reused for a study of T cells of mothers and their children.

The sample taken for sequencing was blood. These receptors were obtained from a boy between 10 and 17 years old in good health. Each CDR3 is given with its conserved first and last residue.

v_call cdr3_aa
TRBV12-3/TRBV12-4 CASSNRRGSETQYF
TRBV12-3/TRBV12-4 CASSSYGGAGSEQFF
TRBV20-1 CSARILGLAGVRETQYF
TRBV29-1 CSVDKREGRNEQFF
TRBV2 CASSQEVIAGQETQYF
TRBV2 CAIAFGWAQETQYF
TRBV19 CASSILGWNTEAFF
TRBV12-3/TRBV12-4 CASRASGDRGYEQYF
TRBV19 CASSPAAVQETQYF
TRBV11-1 CASSSAMGGSVYNEQFF
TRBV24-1 CATSDHGTEGLYNEQFF
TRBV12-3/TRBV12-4 CASSSPGVENTIYF
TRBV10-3 CAISDSHRDTTYEQYF
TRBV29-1 CSVFRDRGLLDTQYF
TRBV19 CAGSMNGDGETQYF
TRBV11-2 CASSSSGQVQETQYF
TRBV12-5 CASGLPRTAPEQFF
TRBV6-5 CASSYPGTGAGSTEAFF
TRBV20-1 CSAPGWGLDTQYF
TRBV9 CASSAHDGELFF
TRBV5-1 CASSIGNRDSDTQYF
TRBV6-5 CASSTRGGGVNTEAFF
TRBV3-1 CASSQDTADLSYEQYF
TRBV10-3 CAISAGNPLGNTIYF
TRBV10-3 CAISENGGANAGELFF